This T cell receptor (beta chain) was sequenced in a study of T cells in Graves' hyperthyroidism and ophthalmopathy. The CDR3 sequence is 17 residues long. Unmatched junction bases numbered 5, after V lost 3 bases and J lost 0 bases. The germline V gene encodes CDR1 KGHSH and CDR2 LQKENI. Only a few counts were recorded for this clonotype. Template material for amplifying TCR beta CDR3 regions consisted of RNA transcripts. HTBI primers drove first-round RT-PCR of the TCR CDR3. Via MiXCR, TCRdb re-called the multiplex PCR reads, giving one row per CDR3 protein. The table includes hundreds of thousands of distinct CDR3 sequences, approximately 20% detected once.

The receptor was derived from a man between 40 and 49 years old with Graves' ophthalmopathy. Sequencing input: blood. The chain joins TRBV18 to TRBJ2-5; 12 bases are a match to TRBD1. For the CDR3, the DNA is TGTGCCAGCTCACCGGGACAGGGGGCACCCAACCAAGAGACCCAGTACTTC. It specifies CASSPGQGAPNQETQYF.